A single sample gave rise to the 9 T cell receptor beta chains below, sequenced in a study of molecular identifiers for immune sequencing clone quantification. One entry per CDR3 protein results from TCRdb running MiXCR on the PCR reads. In the table there are about half a million distinct CDR3 sequences, 20% to 25% of which are singletons. The source material was naive CD8+ T cells from blood, with Jurkat cell RNA spiked in. As to subset: FACS-sorted CD8+CD4-CCR7+CD45RA+ naive T cells. The receptors were gathered from a human donor in good health. Some libraries in this study had Jurkat cell RNA spiked in.

The CDR3 sequence is CASSYSGEGFMNTEAFF. CDR3 in DNA: TGTGCCAGCAGTTACTCTGGGGAGGGCTTCATGAACACTGAAGCTTTCTTT. The rearrangement uses TRBV6-5 and TRBJ1-1, with D unresolved. In germline, CDR1 is MNHEY, CDR2 SVGAGI. Trimming removed 0 bases from V and 0 bases from J, with 14 bases in between. This CDR3 comprises 17 residues.

This clonotype was observed a handful of times. The V call is TRBV6-2 or TRBV6-3, the J call TRBJ1-5; no clear D gene. The germline V gene has CDR1 MNHEY and CDR2 SVGEGT. V was shortened by 6 bases and J by 4 bases, with 7 bases between the two germline ends. This CDR3 region has 12 residues. This CDR3 is CASSHPNQPQHF. CDR3 nucleotides: TGTGCCAGCAGCCACCCTAATCAGCCCCAGCATTTT.

In regard to this clonotype: One end of the junction is discordant with germline, which a read error may explain. V usage is TRBV27 and J usage is TRBJ2-7, with D tentatively TRBD1 (5 bases). The CDR3 covers 13 residues. The germline V gene encodes CDR1 MNHEY and CDR2 SMNVEV (reference sequence). The CDR3 sequence is CAGSPLGQAEQYF. CDR3 coding DNA: TGTGCCGGCAGTCCCCTGGGGCAGGCCGAGCAGTACTTC.

This clonotype showed up many times. This chain uses TRBV7-2 with TRBJ2-7, with TRBD2 matching over 10 bases. Germline V CDR1 and CDR2: SGHTA, FQGNSA. The CDR3 covers 16 residues. Germline trimming cut 5 bases from V and 3 bases from J; bases unmatched to any gene: 10. In DNA, the CDR3 is TGTGCCAGCAGCAGCCTTCTAGCGGGGGCCGGCTACGAGCAGTACTTC. It yields the protein CASSSLLAGAGYEQYF.

Many counts were recorded for this clonotype. The rearrangement uses TRBV30 and TRBJ2-7; the D gene could be TRBD1 or TRBD2 (6 bases each). Germline CDR1 reads GTSNPN; CDR2 reads SVGIG (reference sequence). The CDR3 is 13 residues long. Deletions cut 0 bases from V and 6 bases from J, with 12 bases between. CDR3 loop: CAWSVLGGGEQYF. DNA of the CDR3: TGTGCCTGGAGTGTACTCGGAGGGGGCGAGCAGTACTTC. The full variable domain, rest sourced from reference TRBV30 and TRBJ2-7, is SQTIHQWPATLVQPVGSPLSLECTVEGTSNPNLYWYRQAAGRGLQLLFYSVGIGQISSEVPQNLSASRPQDRQFILSSKKLLLSDSGFYLCAWSVLGGGEQYFGPGTRLTVT.

This clonotype occurred many times. The chain recombines TRBV4-2 with TRBJ1-2, with a possible D match to TRBD1 (6 bases). V gave up 1 base and J gave up 5 bases, with 11 bases separating them. In germline, CDR1 is LGHNA, CDR2 YNFKEQ. The CDR3 length is 14 residues. CDR3 coding DNA: TGTGCCAGCAGCCAAGGACTTGGACAGTATGGCTACACCTTC. This codes for CASSQGLGQYGYTF.

This clonotype showed up just a few times. This chain links TRBV12-3 or TRBV12-4 with TRBJ2-5, with 10 bases identical to TRBD2. This CDR3 has 16 amino acids. V trimming: 5 bases; J trimming: 0 bases; junction bases outside the gene matches: 6. CDR3 DNA: TGTGCCAGCAGTGACGCGACTAGCGGGTACCAAGAGACCCAGTACTTC. The encoded protein is CASSDATSGYQETQYF.

The rearrangement uses TRBV15 and TRBJ1-1; no firm D call. V gave up 4 bases and J gave up 9 bases, with 18 bases separating them. CDR3 length: 14 amino acids. Germline CDR1 and CDR2: LNHNV and YYDKDF (reference sequence). For the CDR3, the DNA is TGTGCCACCAGCAAGGAATCTATCGGGATGCAAGCTTTCTTT. Protein: CATSKESIGMQAFF.

This clonotype appeared a few times. The chain couples TRBV2 to TRBJ2-7; D not certain. The CDR3 covers 12 residues. Trimming took 11 bases from V and 0 from J, leaving 11 bases between them. Germline CDR1 reads SNHLY; CDR2 reads FYNNEI. Here the CDR3 reads CASDPSSYEQYF. The CDR3 DNA is TGTGCCTCGGACCCAAGCTCCTACGAGCAGTACTTC.